These 12 T cell receptor beta chains came from one sample sequenced in a study of shared clonotypes between healthy human individuals. Profiled with immunoSEQ multiplex PCR; TCRdb holds only in-frame clones, not every one. The sample shows hundreds of thousands of clones, approximately 95% of them seen only once. In the naive CD8 group, cells lacked CD45RO and were positively selected for CCR7, so terminally differentiated effector memory CD45RA+ cells were left out. Sample: naive CD8+ T cells sorted from blood. The receptors were gathered from a woman younger than 45 in good health.

The chain couples TRBV21-1 to TRBJ2-7; whether TRBD1, the table's D call, matches the DNA was not checked. TRBV21-1 is a pseudogene segment. This CDR3 has 16 amino acids. The CDR3 coding sequence is TGTGCCAGCAGCAAGACAGACAGGGGGTTATCCTACGAGCAGTACTTC. Translating gives CASSKTDRGLSYEQYF.

V usage is TRBV2 and J usage is TRBJ2-1; 7 nucleotides match TRBD1. CDR3 length: 14 amino acids. Trimming cost V 6 bases and J 5 bases; bases outside gene matches: 7. CDR1 is SNHLY, CDR2 FYNNEI, per germline. The CDR3 DNA reads TGTGCCAGCAGCCAACCGGACAGGAACAATGAGCAGTTCTTC. Protein: CASSQPDRNNEQFF.

The chain employs TRBV28 and TRBJ2-2; D not resolved. The CDR3 has 15 amino acids. Deletions cut 6 bases from V and 4 bases from J, with 15 bases between. From germline, CDR1 is MDHEN and CDR2 SYDVKM. CDR3 nucleotides: TGTGCCAGCAGCATAATAGGGAAGGGCACCGGGGAGCTGTTTTTT. Its translation is CASSIIGKGTGELFF.

The chain recombines TRBV5-1 with TRBJ2-5; TRBD1 agrees at 9 bases. Germline assignment: CDR1 SGHRS and CDR2 YFSETQ. Trimming removed 3 bases from V and 2 bases from J; junction bases left unmatched: 5. There are 15 residues in the CDR3. CDR3 in amino acids: CASSSWDREQETQYF. DNA of the CDR3: TGCGCCAGCAGCTCATGGGACAGGGAGCAAGAGACCCAGTACTTC. Full variable domain (remainder filled in from reference TRBV5-1 and TRBJ2-5): KAGVTQTPRYLIKTRGQQVTLSCSPISGHRSVSWYQQTPGQGLQFLFEYFSETQRNKGNFPGRFSGRQFSNSRSEMNVSTLELGDSALYLCASSSWDREQETQYFGPGTRLLVL.

This clone appeared a single time. V and J are TRBV9 and TRBJ1-1, with a tentative D call TRBD1 (5 bases). The CDR3 loop spans 15 amino acids. Between the trimmed V and J ends, which lost 4 bases and 0 bases, there was a span of 13 bases. CDR1 is SGDLS, CDR2 YYNGEE, per germline. The CDR3 DNA sequence: TGTGCCAGCAGCCTCAAACAGGACATGAACACTGAAGCTTTCTTT. Translating it yields CASSLKQDMNTEAFF.

The chain combines TRBV5-4 with TRBJ1-2; a possible D gene is TRBD1 (6 bases). Trimming cost V 0 bases and J 1 base, with 13 bases left between them. The CDR3 has 16 amino acids. Germline V lookup: CDR1 SGHNT, CDR2 YYREEE (reference sequence). CDR3 DNA sequence: TGTGCCAGCAGCTTGGCTCCAGGGGATAATAACTATGGCTACACCTTC. Translated: CASSLAPGDNNYGYTF.

As for this clone: This CDR3 is also generated by other DNA sequences in the sample. The J gene is TRBJ2-7, the V gene TRBV9, with D perhaps being TRBD1 or TRBD2 (5 bases each). The CDR3 totals 14 residues. Trimming cost V 0 bases and J 3 bases, with 10 bases left between them. The germline CDR1 and CDR2 sequences are SGDLS and YYNGEE. CDR3 bases: TGTGCCAGCAGCGTAGGTGGGGACGGCTACGAGCAGTACTTC. Residues: CASSVGGDGYEQYF.

The rearrangement links TRBV5-6 to TRBJ1-2; 7 bases align to TRBD1. This CDR3 is 14 amino acids long. Germline-derived CDR1 and CDR2 are SGHDT and YYEEEE. The J segment lost 8 bases and the V segment lost 0 bases, leaving 7 bases of the junction unmatched. The CDR3 region has the DNA TGTGCCAGCAGCTTGGCGGGGACAGCTTCGGGCTACACCTTC. Protein sequence: CASSLAGTASGYTF.

This chain connects TRBV29-1 to TRBJ2-5, with D tentatively TRBD1 (6 bases). Germline CDR1 is SQVTM and CDR2 is ANQGSEA. Trimming took 3 bases from V and 9 from J, leaving 20 bases between them. The CDR3 is made up of 14 amino acids. CDR3 sequence (DNA): TGCAGCGTTGACGGGATGGACAGTGCCGTAGCCCAGTACTTC. It is translated as CSVDGMDSAVAQYF. Based on the CDR3 plus reference TRBV29-1 and TRBJ2-5, the full variable domain is SAVISQKPSRDICQRGTSLTIQCQVDSQVTMMFWYRQQPGQSLTLIATANQGSEATYESGFVIDKFPISRPNLTFSTLTVSNMSPEDSSIYLCSVDGMDSAVAQYFGPGTRLLVL.

The chain links TRBV5-8 to TRBJ2-1; 11 bases match TRBD2. CDR1 is SGHTS, CDR2 YDEGEE, per germline. The CDR3 contains 15 residues. V dropped 9 bases and J dropped 7; count of bases not matched to a gene: 12. The CDR3 region is CATALAGGPFNEQFF. The CDR3 DNA sequence: TGTGCCACCGCTTTAGCGGGAGGGCCTTTTAATGAGCAGTTCTTC.

V and J are TRBV30 and TRBJ2-5; TRBD1 agrees at 10 bases. The DNA end favors TRBJ2-7, so the J call may be wrong. The CDR3 runs to 14 residues. Looked up from germline, CDR1 is GTSNPN and CDR2 is SVGIG (reference sequence). The CDR3 loop reads CAWSVGTGADEQYF. CDR3 DNA sequence: TGTGCCTGGAGTGTAGGGACAGGGGCAGACGAGCAGTACTTC.

This clone was detected only once. In the same sample, other DNA sequences code for this CDR3. The rearrangement links TRBV27 to TRBJ2-7; 11 positions match TRBD1. Germline V CDR1 and CDR2: MNHEY, SMNVEV (reference sequence). This CDR3 has 15 residues. The V gene end was trimmed by 1 base and the J gene end by 3 bases; junction bases not matched to a gene: 2. CDR3 DNA: TGTGCCAGCAGTTTATTAGGGACAGGGGGCTACGAGCAGTACTTC. This encodes CASSLLGTGGYEQYF.